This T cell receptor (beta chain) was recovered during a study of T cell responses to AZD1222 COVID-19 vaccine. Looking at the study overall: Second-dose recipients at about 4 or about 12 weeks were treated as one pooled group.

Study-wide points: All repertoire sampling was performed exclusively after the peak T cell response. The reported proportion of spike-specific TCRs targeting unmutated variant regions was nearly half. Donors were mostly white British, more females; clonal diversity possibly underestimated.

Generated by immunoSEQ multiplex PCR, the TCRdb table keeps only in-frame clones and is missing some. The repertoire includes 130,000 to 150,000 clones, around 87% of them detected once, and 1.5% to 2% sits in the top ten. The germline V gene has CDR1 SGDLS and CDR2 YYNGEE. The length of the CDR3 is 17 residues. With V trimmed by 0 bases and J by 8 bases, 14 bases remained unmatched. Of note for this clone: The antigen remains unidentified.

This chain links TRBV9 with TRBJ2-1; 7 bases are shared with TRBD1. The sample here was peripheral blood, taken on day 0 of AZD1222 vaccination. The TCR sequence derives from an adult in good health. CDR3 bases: TGTGCCAGCAGCGTAGTCCCATCGGGACAGAAACTTCATGAGCAGTTCTTC. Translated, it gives CASSVVPSGQKLHEQFF.